Sequencing of this T cell receptor (beta chain) was carried out in a study of shared clonotypes between healthy human individuals. The CDR3 length is 14 residues. Germline CDR1 is SNHLY and CDR2 is FYNNEI. V trimming: 5 bases; J trimming: 5 bases; junction bases outside the gene matches: 6. There were no recent acute infections or vaccinations among the donors, who were healthy HIV-negative adults. Researchers partitioned CD4+ cells into CD45RA+ naive and CD45RA-negative memory subsets. Study-level results: In a few donors, around 4.8% of naive CD4 clonotypes appeared in common. Relative to memory subsets, naive subsets generally showed larger estimated richness.

Clones were read by immunoSEQ multiplex PCR, and TCRdb kept only the in-frame ones, dropping some. The data hold about 2.3 million clones, with more than 85% observed a single time. A note on this clone: What it binds is unknown. This specimen includes other DNA sequences encoding the same CDR3.

Sequenced: naive CD4+ T cells from PBMCs. Subset meaning: CD45RA+ positively selected. This receptor was taken from a man aged 18 to 35 in good health. Some clones in this sample may be carry-over from other donors' samples. The chain couples TRBV2 to TRBJ1-1; 9 nucleotides agree with TRBD1. CDR3 nucleotide sequence: TGTGCCAGCAGTCCCGGACAGGGGAGGACTGAAGCTTTCTTT. Encoded protein: CASSPGQGRTEAFF.